The source of this T cell receptor (beta chain) is a study of cytomegalovirus exposure and HLA in healthy donors (dated by TCRdb to about 2017). For the wider study: In an earlier analysis of 587 of the donors, 276 Gb of sequence data and some 100 million unique TCR beta sequences from some 170 million T cells were reported. About 300 gigabases of sequencing data and around 85 million unique TCR sequences made up an early release that covered about 640 HLA-typed donors. The genetic ancestry cluster associated with self-reported Caucasian donors included approximately 85% of the approximately 400 genotyped donors. The aim of the study was to test whether cataloging public T cell receptors could identify signatures of past pathogen exposure. Using immunosequencing, the study profiled T cell repertoires from about 610 subjects and related those repertoires to cytomegalovirus serostatus. Besides the first cohort of 500 to 700 subjects, a separate validation cohort made up of 120 different subjects was used. High-throughput TCR immunosequencing, statistical association of individual TCRs with disease status, and machine learning were combined to predict cytomegalovirus infection status. To study patterns of TCR occurrence, a later analysis re-analyzed previously published TCR beta repertoires from just over 650 donors and added high-resolution HLA genotyping. The later analysis used no new phenotypic data to find candidate immune exposures, relying instead on TCR beta sequences and their occurrence across donors. In an earlier analysis of 550 to 700 of the donors, high-throughput TCR beta sequencing was used to judge whether each TCR beta V gene segment behaved as functional or pseudogenic. Donor age, sex, ethnicity and CMV serostatus were compiled together with the repertoire data. In a later genetic analysis, genome-wide SNP genotypes for about 65% of the roughly 700 donors were used, and that subset was treated as a discovery cohort. Every discovery cohort repertoire had been produced on one sequencing platform. HLA typing covered class I and class II loci at four-digit resolution. The number of donors typed differed by locus, with roughly 620-640 for A, B, C, DRB1 and DQB1, more than 500 for DQA1, 606 for DPA1, and approximately 470 for DPB1. Roughly five DR-DQ haplotypes were treated as single units for association and clustering because of strong linkage in the cohort. On average, 235,054 unique TCR beta nucleotide sequences were sequenced per donor among 300 to 500 genotyped donors of the cohort, with around 19% of those sequences being non-productive. Study-level results and caveats: The only immune exposure information available for the cohort was CMV serostatus. An earlier analysis of approximately 570 of the donors showed that most TCR beta V segments appeared in productive rearrangements either about 87% or about 30% of the time, which broadly matched IMGT annotations. In vitro tests confirmed that three of the cytomegalovirus-associated TCR beta chains recognize cytomegalovirus antigens. A later analysis found that most CMV-associated TCR beta chains appeared HLA-restricted, with HLA associations seemingly driven largely by CMV exposure. It was suggested by the authors that the approach could potentially be generalized to other disease states and immunological phenotypes. While some public TCRs were present in many individuals, most TCR sequences turned up only very rarely across donors. Assigning TCR associations to individual alleles was difficult when HLA alleles, especially DR and DQ, strongly co-occurred. The earlier analysis of fewer than 750 of the donors excluded approximately 17 rarely observed V segments, including chromosome 9 orphons, because counts were too low. Because HLA typing was unavailable for some donors at each locus, only the typed subset was used in association tests. Compared with the approximately 600-donor mean, donors in an Asian-associated ancestry cluster had fewer N-insertions in productive TCRs, according to a later genetic analysis. Correlated functional status among segregating V segments might be attributable to linkage disequilibrium, but an unknown experimental factor could not be ruled out. According to a later analysis, TCR association rates differed among HLA loci, with DRB1 alleles showing the most associated TCRs and HLA-C alleles showing the fewest. In both the original and validation cohorts, the classifier was reported to diagnose cytomegalovirus status with high specificity and sensitivity. In this cohort, only TCR beta chains were sequenced, and detectable features were limited by the absence of alpha or paired-chain data. A further reported finding was that TCR beta sequences accurately predicted the HLA-A and HLA-B alleles for most subjects in the first cohort. Roughly uniform sequencing depth across donors was assumed in presence/absence analyses, although this assumption may not hold. At a false discovery rate of 0.05, a later analysis linked some 18,000 TCR beta sequences to specific HLA alleles. V-gene and J-gene trimming of TCR beta chains was associated with a missense DCLRE1C variant in a later genetic analysis, and the association was replicated in an independent cohort. In a later analysis, several top co-occurrence clusters were reported to appear linked to parvovirus B19, influenza, CMV and Epstein-Barr virus. The study listed 150 to 200 TCR beta chains as associated with cytomegalovirus. A cluster of highly shared sequence variants was judged likely to represent a technical artifact of the sequencing pipeline. In a later analysis, HLA-associated TCR beta chains were found to be more clonally expanded and to have lower generation probabilities than equally common non-associated chains. Some IMGT-functional V segments, including TRBV6-2 and TRBV6-3, could not be told apart with the 87-base-pair reads, so those segments were excluded.

V is trimmed back by 6 bases and J by 7 bases, and the junction contains 7 bases that no gene match accounts for. Including cysteine and phenylalanine, the CDR3 has 13 amino acids. The retained sequence is limited to the CDR3, 39 bases, with the frame set at the first base. For CDR1 and CDR2, the germline V gene lists MNHEY and SVGAGI. This clone has only a few counts. Its antigen has not been determined. No base quality values were provided; no much bigger clone lies one nucleotide off. The cohort was made up of roughly 670 healthy bone marrow donors. At the time of sampling, all cohort members were nominally healthy, though unrecorded immune exposures were likely present. The donor was CMV seropositive and was included in the group of 250 to 300 seropositive cohort members. A peripheral blood sample was collected from each donor, and TCR beta sequencing was performed on peripheral blood mononuclear cells. Genomic DNA extraction from the blood cell samples was performed with the Qiagen DNeasy Blood Extraction Kit.

The method was the immunoSEQ multiplex PCR assay. A mixture of 60 forward primers for TCR Vbeta segments and 13 reverse primers for TCR Jbeta segments was used in the multiplex PCR. A multiplex PCR assay on genomic DNA amplified the CDR3 region of rearranged TCR beta genes. The amplified TCR beta libraries were sequenced on the Illumina HiSeq System as 87-base-pair reads. Per the original workflow: Across the 500 to 850 repertoires, a later analysis counted 78 million or so unique TCR beta chains, approximately 12 million of which were shared by at least two donors. Raw reads were error-corrected and collapsed into unique sequences with a nearest-neighbor algorithm that merged closely related sequences to remove PCR and sequencing errors. Alignment of CDR3 sequences to IMGT reference sequences was used to assign V, D and J gene segments. For a sequence to be retained, a match of at least six nucleotides to both a V gene segment and a J gene segment was required. A rearrangement counted as productive if the CDR3 had no stop codons and remained in frame with V and J, and every other rearrangement counted as non-productive. Following IMGT convention, CDR3 was defined as the stretch from the second conserved V-encoded cysteine up to the conserved J-encoded phenylalanine. Sequences without an unambiguous match to a single V gene segment were excluded from the earlier analysis of almost 600 of the donors. In an earlier analysis of several hundred of the donors, a V segment was called functional when productive rearrangements were above 56.7%, and segregating when the standard deviation between donors exceeded 5%. A statistical classification framework was built to diagnose cytomegalovirus status from the catalog of TCR beta chain sequences. In a later analysis, TCR nucleotide sequences were compared against IMGT/GENE-DB human TR gene sequences so that V and J genes could be assigned. A later analysis assigned CDR3 sequences and most-parsimonious VDJ recombination scenarios with the TCRdist pipeline. A later analysis defined each TCR beta chain by its CDR3 amino acid sequence plus V-gene family, and excluded reads lacking a unique V-gene family. To address suspected cross-contamination and a sequencing artifact, a later analysis removed a few hundred highly shared, low-generation-probability nucleotide sequences. A later analysis calculated a clonal expansion index for each public chain from normalized within-repertoire ranks of inferred template counts. Generation probabilities in a later analysis came from a VDJ recombination model fitted to out-of-frame rearrangements, and those results were checked against IGoR. Hypergeometric tests were used in a later analysis to score TCR-TCR, TCR-HLA and TCR-CMV co-occurrence, with a repertoire-size bias correction applied to the TCR pairs. To estimate false discovery rates, a later analysis permuted the HLA or CMV assignments 20 times. In a later analysis, co-occurring TCRs were grouped using DBSCAN, with TCRdist sequence similarity added in when clustering inside HLA-allele-positive subsets. Co-occurrence clustering excluded repertoires with fewer than 30,000 or more than 120,000 public chains, plus five with anomalous nucleotide sharing. In TCRdb, the immuneACCESS table is reduced to in-frame sequences with V and J assigned. These tables do not hold every clone; where another copy was compared, an unresolved V gene accounts for under half, and the others remain unexplained. V and J calls and clone size are those listed in that table; D and trimming were worked out from the DNA. The sample yields 60,000 or so clones; approximately 71% were counted once. The ten largest clones capture less than 45% of the sample.

The chain is made from TRBV6-5 and TRBJ1-2, with TRBD1 identical over 8 junction bases. Sample: PBMCs. The TCR comes from a man aged 40-55 years in good health and CMV-seropositive. The CDR3 amino acid sequence is: CASSQDRDRGYTF. The nucleotide sequence is given as TGTGCCAGCAGCCAGGACAGGGACCGTGGCTACACCTTC.